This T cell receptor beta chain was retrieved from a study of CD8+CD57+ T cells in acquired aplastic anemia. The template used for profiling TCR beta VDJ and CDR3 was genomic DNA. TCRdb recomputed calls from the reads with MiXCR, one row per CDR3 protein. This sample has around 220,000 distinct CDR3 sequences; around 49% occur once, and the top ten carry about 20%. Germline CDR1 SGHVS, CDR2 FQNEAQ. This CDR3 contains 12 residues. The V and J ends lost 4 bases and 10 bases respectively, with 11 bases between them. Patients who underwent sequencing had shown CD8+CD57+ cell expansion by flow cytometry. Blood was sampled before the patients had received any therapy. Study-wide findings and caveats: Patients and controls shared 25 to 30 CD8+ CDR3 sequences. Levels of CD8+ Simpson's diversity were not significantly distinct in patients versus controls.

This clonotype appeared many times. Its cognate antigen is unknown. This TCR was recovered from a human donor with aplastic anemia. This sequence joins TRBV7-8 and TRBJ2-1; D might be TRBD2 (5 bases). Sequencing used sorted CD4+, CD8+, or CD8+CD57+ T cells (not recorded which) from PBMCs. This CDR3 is CASSSPEGEQFF. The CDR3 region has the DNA TGTGCCAGCAGCTCCCCTGAGGGCGAGCAGTTCTTC.